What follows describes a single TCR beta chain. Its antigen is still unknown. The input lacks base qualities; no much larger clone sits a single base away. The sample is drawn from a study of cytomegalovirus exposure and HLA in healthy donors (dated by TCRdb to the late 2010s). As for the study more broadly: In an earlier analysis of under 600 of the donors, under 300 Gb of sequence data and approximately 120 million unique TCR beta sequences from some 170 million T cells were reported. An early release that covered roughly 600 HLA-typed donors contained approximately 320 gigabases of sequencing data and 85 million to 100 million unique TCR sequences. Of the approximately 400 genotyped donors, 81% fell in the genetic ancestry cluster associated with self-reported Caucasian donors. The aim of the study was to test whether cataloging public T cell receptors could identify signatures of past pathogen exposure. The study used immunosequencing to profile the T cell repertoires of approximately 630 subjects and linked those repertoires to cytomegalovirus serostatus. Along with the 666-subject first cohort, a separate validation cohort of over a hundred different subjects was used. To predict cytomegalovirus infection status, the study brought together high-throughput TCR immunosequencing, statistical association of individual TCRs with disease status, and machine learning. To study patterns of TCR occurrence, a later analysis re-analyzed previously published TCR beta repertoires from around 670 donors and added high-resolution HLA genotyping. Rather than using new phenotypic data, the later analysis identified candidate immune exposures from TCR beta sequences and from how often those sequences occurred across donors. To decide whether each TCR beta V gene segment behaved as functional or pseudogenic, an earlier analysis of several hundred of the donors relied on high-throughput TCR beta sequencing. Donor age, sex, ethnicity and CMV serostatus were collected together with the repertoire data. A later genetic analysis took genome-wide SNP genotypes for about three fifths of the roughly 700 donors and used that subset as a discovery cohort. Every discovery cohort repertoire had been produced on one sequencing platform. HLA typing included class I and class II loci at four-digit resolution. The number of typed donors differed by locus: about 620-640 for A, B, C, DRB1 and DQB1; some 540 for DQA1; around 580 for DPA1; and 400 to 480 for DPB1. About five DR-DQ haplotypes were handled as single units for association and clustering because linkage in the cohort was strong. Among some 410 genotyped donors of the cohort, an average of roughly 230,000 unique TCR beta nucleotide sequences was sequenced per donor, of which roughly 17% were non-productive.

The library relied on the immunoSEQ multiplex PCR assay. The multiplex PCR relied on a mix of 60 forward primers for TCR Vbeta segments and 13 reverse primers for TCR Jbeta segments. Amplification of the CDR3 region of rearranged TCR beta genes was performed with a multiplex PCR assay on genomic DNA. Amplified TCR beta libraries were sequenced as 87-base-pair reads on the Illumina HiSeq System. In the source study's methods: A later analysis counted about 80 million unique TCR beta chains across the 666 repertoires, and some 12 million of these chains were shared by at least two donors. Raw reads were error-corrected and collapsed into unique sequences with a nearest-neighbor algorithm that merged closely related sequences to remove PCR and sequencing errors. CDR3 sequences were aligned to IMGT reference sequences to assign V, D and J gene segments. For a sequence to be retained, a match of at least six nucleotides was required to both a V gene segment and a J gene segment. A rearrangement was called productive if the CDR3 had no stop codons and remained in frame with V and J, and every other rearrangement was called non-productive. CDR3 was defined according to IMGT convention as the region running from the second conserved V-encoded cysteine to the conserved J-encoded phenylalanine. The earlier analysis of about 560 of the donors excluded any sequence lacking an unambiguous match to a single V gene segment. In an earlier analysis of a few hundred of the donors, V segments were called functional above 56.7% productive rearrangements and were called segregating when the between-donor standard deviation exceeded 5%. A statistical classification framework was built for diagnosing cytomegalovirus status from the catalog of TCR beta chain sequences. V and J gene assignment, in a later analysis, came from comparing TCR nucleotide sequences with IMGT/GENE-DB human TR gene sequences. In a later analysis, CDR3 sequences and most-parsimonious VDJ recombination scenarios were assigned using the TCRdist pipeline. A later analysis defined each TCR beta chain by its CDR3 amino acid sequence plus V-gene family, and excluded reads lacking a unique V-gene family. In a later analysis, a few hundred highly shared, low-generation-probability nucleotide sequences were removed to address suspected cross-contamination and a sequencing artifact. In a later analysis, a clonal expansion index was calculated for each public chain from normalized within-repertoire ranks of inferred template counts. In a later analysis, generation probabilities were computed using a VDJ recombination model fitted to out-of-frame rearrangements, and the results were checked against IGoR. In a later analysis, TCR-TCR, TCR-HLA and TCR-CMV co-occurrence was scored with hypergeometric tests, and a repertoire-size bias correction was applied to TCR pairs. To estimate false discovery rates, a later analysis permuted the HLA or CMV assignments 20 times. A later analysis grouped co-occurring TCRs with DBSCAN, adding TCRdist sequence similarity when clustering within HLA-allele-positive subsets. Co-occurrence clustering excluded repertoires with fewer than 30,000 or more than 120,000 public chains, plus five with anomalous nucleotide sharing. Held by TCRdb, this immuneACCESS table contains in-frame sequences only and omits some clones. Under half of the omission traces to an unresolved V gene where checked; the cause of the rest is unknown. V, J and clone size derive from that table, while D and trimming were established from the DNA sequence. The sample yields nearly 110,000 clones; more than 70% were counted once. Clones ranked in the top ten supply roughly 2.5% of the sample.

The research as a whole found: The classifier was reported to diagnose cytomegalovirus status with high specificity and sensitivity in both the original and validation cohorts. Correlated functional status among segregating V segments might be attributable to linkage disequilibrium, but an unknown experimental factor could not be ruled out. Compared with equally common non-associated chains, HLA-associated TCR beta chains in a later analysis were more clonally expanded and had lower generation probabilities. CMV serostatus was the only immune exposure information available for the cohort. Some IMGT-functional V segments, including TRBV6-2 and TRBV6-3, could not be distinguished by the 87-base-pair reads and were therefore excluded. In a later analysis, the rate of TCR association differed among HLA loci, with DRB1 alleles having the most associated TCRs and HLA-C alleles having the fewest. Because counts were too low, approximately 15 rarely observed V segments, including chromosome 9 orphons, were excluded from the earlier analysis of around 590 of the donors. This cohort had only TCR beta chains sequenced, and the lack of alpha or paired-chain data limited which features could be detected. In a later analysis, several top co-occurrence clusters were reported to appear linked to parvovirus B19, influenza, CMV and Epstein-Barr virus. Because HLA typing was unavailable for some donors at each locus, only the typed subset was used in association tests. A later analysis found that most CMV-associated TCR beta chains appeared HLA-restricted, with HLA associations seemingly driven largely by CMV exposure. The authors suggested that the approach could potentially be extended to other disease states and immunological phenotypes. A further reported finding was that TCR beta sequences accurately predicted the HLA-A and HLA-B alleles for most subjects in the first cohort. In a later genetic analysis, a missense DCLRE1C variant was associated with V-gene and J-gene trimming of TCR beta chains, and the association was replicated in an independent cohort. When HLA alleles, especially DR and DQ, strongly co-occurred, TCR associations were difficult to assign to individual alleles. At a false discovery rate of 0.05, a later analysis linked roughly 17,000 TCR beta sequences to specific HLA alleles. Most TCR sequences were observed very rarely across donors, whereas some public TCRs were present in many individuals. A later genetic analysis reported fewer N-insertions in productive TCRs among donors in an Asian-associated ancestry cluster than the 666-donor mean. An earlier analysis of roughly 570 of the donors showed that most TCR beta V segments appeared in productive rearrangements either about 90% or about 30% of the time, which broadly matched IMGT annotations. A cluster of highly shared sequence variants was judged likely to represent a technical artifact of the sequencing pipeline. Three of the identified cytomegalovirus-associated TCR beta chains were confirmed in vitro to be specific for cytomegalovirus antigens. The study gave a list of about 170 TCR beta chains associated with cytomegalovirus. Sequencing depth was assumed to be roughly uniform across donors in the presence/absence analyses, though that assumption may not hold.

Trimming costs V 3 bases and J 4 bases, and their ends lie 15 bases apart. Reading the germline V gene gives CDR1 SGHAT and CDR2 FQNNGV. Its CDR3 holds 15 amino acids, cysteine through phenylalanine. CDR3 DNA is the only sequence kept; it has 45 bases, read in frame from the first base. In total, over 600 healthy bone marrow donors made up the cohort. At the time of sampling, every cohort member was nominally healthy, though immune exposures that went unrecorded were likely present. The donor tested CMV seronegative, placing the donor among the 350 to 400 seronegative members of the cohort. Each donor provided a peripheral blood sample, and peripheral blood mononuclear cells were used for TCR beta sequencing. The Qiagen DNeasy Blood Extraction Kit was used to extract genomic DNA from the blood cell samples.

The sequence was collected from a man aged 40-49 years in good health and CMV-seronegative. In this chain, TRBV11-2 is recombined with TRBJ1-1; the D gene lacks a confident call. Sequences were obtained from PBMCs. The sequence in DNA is TGTGCCAGCAGCTTCTCTACCCACGGGAGCACTGAAGCTTTCTTT. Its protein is CASSFSTHGSTEAFF.